These 14 T cell receptor beta chains came from one sample sequenced in a study of blood T cell repertoires in COVID-19. TCRdb keeps only in-frame clones here, not all; method: immunoSEQ multiplex PCR. The sample shows about 140,000 clones, about nine tenths of them seen only once. Sequenced sample: peripheral blood. The receptors come from a man between 45 and 60 years old with active or convalescent COVID-19.

The chain has TRBV2 and TRBJ1-1; the D gene is possibly TRBD1 (5 bases). V shed 3 bases and J shed 5 bases, with 10 bases lying between them. The CDR3 extends over 13 amino acids. Germline V gene lookup returns CDR1 SNHLY and CDR2 FYNNEI. CDR3 nucleotides: TGTGCCAGCAGTGAGGGGCGGCGTACTGAAGCTTTCTTT. It specifies CASSEGRRTEAFF.

The chain is built from TRBV28 and TRBJ1-2; D is possibly TRBD1 (5 bases). This CDR3 has 14 amino acids. With 5 bases removed from V and 2 bases from J, the gap between germline ends came to 12 bases. From germline, CDR1 is MDHEN and CDR2 SYDVKM. The CDR3 loop is CASSRTRTNYGYTF. In nucleotides, the CDR3 is TGTGCCAGCAGTAGGACAAGAACAAACTATGGCTACACCTTC.

The chain has TRBV14 and TRBJ2-3, with D tentatively TRBD2 (5 bases). Per germline, CDR1 SGHDN and CDR2 FVKESK. V lost 4 bases and J lost 0, with 17 bases in between. The CDR3 extends over 17 amino acids. Written as DNA, the CDR3 is TGTGCCAGCAGCCCGTACACCAAGGGCGGGAGCACAGATACGCAGTATTTT. Its protein product is CASSPYTKGGSTDTQYF.

CDR3 DNA sequence: TGTGCCAGCGCGGACAGGGGCATCTATGGCTACACCTTC. Its protein is CASADRGIYGYTF. J is TRBJ1-2 and V is TRBV27, with 9 bases lining up with TRBD1. J gave up 4 bases and V 8 bases, and 5 bases lay outside the gene matches. Germline CDR1 is MNHEY and CDR2 is SMNVEV (reference sequence). The CDR3 length is 13 residues.

This chain connects TRBV6-5 to TRBJ1-2; D is undetermined. CDR1 is MNHEY and CDR2 is SVGAGI in the germline V gene. Trimming stripped 7 bases from V and 4 bases from J, with 10 bases between. CDR3 size: 12 residues. The CDR3 region has the DNA TGTGCCAGCAACCAGGAACCCTATGGCTACACCTTC. Amino acid sequence: CASNQEPYGYTF.

This chain links TRBV2 with TRBJ2-2; D not resolved. This CDR3 contains 13 residues. CDR1 is SNHLY, CDR2 FYNNEI, per germline. Trimming cost V 3 bases and J 7 bases, with 9 bases left between them. The CDR3 region is CASSDPPIGELFF. CDR3 in DNA: TGTGCCAGCAGTGACCCTCCTATCGGGGAGCTGTTTTTT.

The gene calls are TRBV25-1 and TRBJ2-2, with 9 positions matching TRBD2. The CDR3 runs to 16 residues. Trimming at V came to 1 base and at J to 7 bases, leaving 7 bases not matched to a gene. The germline gives CDR1 MGHDK, CDR2 SYGVNS. CDR3 region: CASSEFGLAGNGELFF. The CDR3 region has the DNA TGTGCCAGCAGTGAATTTGGGCTAGCGGGAAACGGGGAGCTGTTTTTT.

The chain has TRBV6-6 and TRBJ1-6; TRBD1 is a possible D gene (6 bases). Germline V lookup: CDR1 MNHNY, CDR2 SVGAGI (reference sequence). The V gene lost 0 bases and the J gene lost 9 bases, with 15 bases spanning the gap. CDR3 length equals 16 residues. The CDR3 reads CASSYSGGQRGSPLHF. CDR3 sequence (DNA): TGTGCCAGCAGTTACTCGGGGGGGCAAAGGGGTTCACCCCTCCACTTT.

The rearrangement uses TRBV9 and TRBJ1-2; 7 bases line up with TRBD1. CDR3 length: 15 amino acids. The junction had 9 bases not matched to a gene; V was cut back by 3 bases and J by 4 bases. In germline, CDR1 is SGDLS, CDR2 YYNGEE. CDR3 sequence (DNA): TGTGCCAGCAGCGAGGGACTCCAGGGGGGCTATGGCTACACCTTC. Translation gives CASSEGLQGGYGYTF. Full variable domain (missing parts from reference TRBV9 and TRBJ1-2): DSGVTQTPKHLITATGQRVTLRCSPRSGDLSVYWYQQSLDQGLQFLIQYYNGEERAKGNILERFSAQQFPDLHSELNLSSLELGDSALYFCASSEGLQGGYGYTFGSGTRLTVV.

The J gene is TRBJ1-2, the V gene TRBV7-2, with 9 bases aligning to TRBD1. The germline V gene has CDR1 SGHTA and CDR2 FQGNSA. CDR3 length equals 17 residues. The V segment lost 5 bases and the J segment 7 bases; nucleotides outside the gene matches: 17. DNA of the CDR3: TGTGCCAGCAGCCTTAGTAGGGGACAGGGAGCTTTGGGTGGCTACACCTTC. Translating gives CASSLSRGQGALGGYTF. Full variable domain (remainder filled in from reference TRBV7-2 and TRBJ1-2): GAGVSQSPSNKVTEKGKDVELRCDPISGHTALYWYRQSLGQGLEFLIYFQGNSAPDKSGLPSDRFSAERTGGSVSTLTIQRTQQEDSAVYLCASSLSRGQGALGGYTFGSGTRLTVV.

In regard to this clone: The same CDR3 can be traced to other DNA sequences in this sample. The chain employs TRBV7-9 and TRBJ2-3, with a tentative D call TRBD1 (5 bases). The CDR3 sequence is 14 residues long. Germline values: CDR1 SEHNR, CDR2 FQNEAQ (reference sequence). Trimming pared 3 bases from V and 0 bases from J, leaving 7 bases between. The CDR3 bases are TGTGCCAGCAGCTTGCAGGGTAGCACAGATACGCAGTATTTT. Encoded protein: CASSLQGSTDTQYF.

The chain recombines TRBV7-2 with TRBJ2-7, with 10 bases lining up with TRBD1. Germline V gene data show CDR1 as SGHTA and CDR2 as FQGNSA. The CDR3 has 14 amino acids. V shed 1 base, J shed 7 bases, and the junction held 4 bases outside the gene matches. The CDR3 region is CASSLGQGAGEQYF. The CDR3 DNA follows: TGTGCCAGCAGCTTAGGACAGGGGGCTGGTGAGCAGTACTTC.

V is TRBV28 and J is TRBJ1-2, with D perhaps matching TRBD1 (5 bases). V lost 4 bases, J lost 5 bases, and 11 bases lay in between. The germline V gene has CDR1 MDHEN and CDR2 SYDVKM. The CDR3 loop spans 13 amino acids. CDR3 in amino acids: CASSWRGAYGYTF. DNA of the CDR3: TGTGCCAGCAGTTGGCGGGGCGCTTATGGCTACACCTTC.

There are a few counts of this clone. This chain joins TRBV4-3 and TRBJ2-7; 9 bases line up with TRBD1. Germline-derived CDR1 and CDR2 are LGHNA and YSLEER. This CDR3 spans 16 amino acids. V gave up 0 bases and J gave up 8 bases; unmatched junction bases: 11. Here the CDR3 reads CASSQDYATGGRKQYF. The DNA of the CDR3 is TGCGCCAGCAGCCAAGATTACGCGACAGGGGGGAGGAAGCAGTACTTC.